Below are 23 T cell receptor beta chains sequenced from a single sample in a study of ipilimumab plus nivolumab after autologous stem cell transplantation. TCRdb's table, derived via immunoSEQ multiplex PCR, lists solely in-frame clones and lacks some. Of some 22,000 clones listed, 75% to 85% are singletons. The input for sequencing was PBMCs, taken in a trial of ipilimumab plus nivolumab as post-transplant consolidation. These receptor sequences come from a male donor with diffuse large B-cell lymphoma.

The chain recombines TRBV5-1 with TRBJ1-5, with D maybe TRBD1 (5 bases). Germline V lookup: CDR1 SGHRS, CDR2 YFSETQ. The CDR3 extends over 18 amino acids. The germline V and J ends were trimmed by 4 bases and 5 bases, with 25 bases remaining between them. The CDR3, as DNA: TGCGCCAGCAGCCCACCCCCGGGGGGGTGGCAGGATGATCAGCCCCAGCATTTT. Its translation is CASSPPPGGWQDDQPQHF. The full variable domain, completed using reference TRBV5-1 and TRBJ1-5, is KAGVTQTPRYLIKTRGQQVTLSCSPISGHRSVSWYQQTPGQGLQFLFEYFSETQRNKGNFPGRFSGRQFSNSRSEMNVSTLELGDSALYLCASSPPPGGWQDDQPQHFGDGTRLSIL.

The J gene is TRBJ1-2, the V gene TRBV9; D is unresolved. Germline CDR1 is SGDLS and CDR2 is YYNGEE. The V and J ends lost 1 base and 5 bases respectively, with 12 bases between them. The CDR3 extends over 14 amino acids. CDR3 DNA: TGTGCCAGCAGCGTACGGGCCGAGTTATATGGCTACACCTTC. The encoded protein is CASSVRAELYGYTF.

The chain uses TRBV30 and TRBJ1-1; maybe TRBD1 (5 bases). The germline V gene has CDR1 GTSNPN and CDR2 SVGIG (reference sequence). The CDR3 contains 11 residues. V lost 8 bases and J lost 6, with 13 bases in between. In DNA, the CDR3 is TGTGCCCGGGAAAGGGGACCTGAAGCTTTCTTT. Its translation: CARERGPEAFF.

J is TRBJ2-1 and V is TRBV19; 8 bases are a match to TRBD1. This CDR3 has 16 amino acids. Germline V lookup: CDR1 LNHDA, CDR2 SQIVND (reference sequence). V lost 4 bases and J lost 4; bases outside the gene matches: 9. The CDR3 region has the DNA TGTGCCAGTAGTACCCCCCAGGGGGCGGGTTACAATGAGCAGTTCTTC. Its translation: CASSTPQGAGYNEQFF.

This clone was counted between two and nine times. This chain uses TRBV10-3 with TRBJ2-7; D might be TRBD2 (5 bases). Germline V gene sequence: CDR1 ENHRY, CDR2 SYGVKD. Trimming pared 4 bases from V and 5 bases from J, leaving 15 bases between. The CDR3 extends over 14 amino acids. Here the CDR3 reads CAISVEGRPNEQYF. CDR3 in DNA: TGTGCCATCAGTGTAGAGGGAAGGCCTAACGAGCAGTACTTC.

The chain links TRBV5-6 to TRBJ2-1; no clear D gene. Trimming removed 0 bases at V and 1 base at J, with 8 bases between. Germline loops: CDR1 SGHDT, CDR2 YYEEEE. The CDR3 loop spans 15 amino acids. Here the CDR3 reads CASSLGWDSYNEQFF. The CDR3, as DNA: TGTGCCAGCAGCTTGGGATGGGATTCCTACAATGAGCAGTTCTTC.

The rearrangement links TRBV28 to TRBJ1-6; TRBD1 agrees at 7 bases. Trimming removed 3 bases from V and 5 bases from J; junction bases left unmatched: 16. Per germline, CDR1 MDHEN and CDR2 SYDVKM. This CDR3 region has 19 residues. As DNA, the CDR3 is TGTGCCAGCAGTTTGGGCCAATGGGGACAGATTAGTCATAATTCACCCCTCCACTTT. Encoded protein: CASSLGQWGQISHNSPLHF.

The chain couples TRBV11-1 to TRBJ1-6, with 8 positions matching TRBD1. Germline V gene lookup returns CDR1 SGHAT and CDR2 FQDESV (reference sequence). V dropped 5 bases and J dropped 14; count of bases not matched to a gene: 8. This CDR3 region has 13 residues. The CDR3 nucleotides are TGTGCCAGCAGCGCCGACAGGGGATTCACCCTCCACTTT. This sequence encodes CASSADRGFTLHF.

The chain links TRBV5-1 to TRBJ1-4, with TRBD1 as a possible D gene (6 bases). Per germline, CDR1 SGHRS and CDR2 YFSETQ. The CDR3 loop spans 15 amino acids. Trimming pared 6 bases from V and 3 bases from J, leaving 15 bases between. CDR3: CASKVNAGANEKLFF. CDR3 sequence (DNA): TGCGCCAGCAAGGTTAACGCAGGGGCTAATGAAAAACTGTTTTTT. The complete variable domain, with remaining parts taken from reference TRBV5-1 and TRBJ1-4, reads KAGVTQTPRYLIKTRGQQVTLSCSPISGHRSVSWYQQTPGQGLQFLFEYFSETQRNKGNFPGRFSGRQFSNSRSEMNVSTLELGDSALYLCASKVNAGANEKLFFGSGTQLSVL.

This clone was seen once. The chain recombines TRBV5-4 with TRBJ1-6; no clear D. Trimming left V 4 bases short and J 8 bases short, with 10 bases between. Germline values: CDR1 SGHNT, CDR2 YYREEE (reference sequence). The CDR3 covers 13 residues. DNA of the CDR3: TGTGCCAGCAGCCTCGGGCCGGATTCACCCCTCCACTTT. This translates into CASSLGPDSPLHF. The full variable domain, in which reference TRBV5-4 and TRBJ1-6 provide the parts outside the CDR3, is ETGVTQSPTHLIKTRGQQVTLRCSSQSGHNTVSWYQQALGQGPQFIFQYYREEENGRGNFPPRFSGLQFPNYSSELNVNALELDDSALYLCASSLGPDSPLHFGNGTRLTVT.

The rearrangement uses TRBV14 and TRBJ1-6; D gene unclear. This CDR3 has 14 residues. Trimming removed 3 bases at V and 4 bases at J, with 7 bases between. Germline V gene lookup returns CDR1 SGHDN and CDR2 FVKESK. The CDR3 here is CASSHRLYNSPLHF. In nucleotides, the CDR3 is TGTGCCAGCAGCCATCGGCTTTATAATTCACCCCTCCACTTT.

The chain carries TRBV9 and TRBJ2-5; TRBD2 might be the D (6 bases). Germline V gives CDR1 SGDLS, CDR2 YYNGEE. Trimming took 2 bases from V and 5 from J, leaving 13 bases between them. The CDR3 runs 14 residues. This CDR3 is CASSVRGSSETQYF. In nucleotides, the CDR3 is TGTGCCAGCAGCGTCCGGGGGAGTTCGGAGACCCAGTACTTC.

CDR3 sequence (DNA): TGTGCCAGCAGGGGAAGACAGGGGTGGACCATATATTTT. This gives the protein CASRGRQGWTIYF. The rearrangement links TRBV6-1 to TRBJ1-3; 8 nucleotides agree with TRBD1. This CDR3 is built from 13 residues. V shed 6 bases, J shed 10 bases, and the junction held 8 bases outside the gene matches. Germline CDR1 reads MNHNS; CDR2 reads SASEGT.

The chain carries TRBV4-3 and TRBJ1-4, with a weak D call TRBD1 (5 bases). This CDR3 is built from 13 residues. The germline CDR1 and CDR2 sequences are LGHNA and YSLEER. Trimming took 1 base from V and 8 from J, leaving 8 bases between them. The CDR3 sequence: CASSQGRGEKLFF. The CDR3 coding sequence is TGCGCCAGCAGCCAAGGGCGGGGCGAAAAACTGTTTTTT.

In DNA, the CDR3 is TGTGCCAGCAGGTACCCTTCCACCGGGGAGCTGTTTTTT. Protein: CASRYPSTGELFF. The chain combines TRBV6-1 with TRBJ2-2; D not resolved. Looked up from germline, CDR1 is MNHNS and CDR2 is SASEGT. Deletions cut 6 bases from V and 4 bases from J, with 9 bases between. The CDR3 runs 13 residues.

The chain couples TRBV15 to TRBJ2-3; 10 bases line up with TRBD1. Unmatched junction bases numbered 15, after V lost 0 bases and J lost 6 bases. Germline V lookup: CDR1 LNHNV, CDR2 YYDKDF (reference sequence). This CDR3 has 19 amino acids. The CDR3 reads CATSRDSTGGGGELDTQYF. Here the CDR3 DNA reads TGTGCCACCAGCAGAGATTCGACAGGGGGCGGTGGGGAGTTGGATACGCAGTATTTT.

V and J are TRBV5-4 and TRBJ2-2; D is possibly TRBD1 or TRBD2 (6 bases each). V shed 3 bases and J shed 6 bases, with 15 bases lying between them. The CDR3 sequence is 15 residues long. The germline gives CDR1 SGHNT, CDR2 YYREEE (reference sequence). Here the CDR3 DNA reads TGTGCCAGCAGCTCGCGTTCGGAGGGGGCCGGGGAGCTGTTTTTT. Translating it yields CASSSRSEGAGELFF.

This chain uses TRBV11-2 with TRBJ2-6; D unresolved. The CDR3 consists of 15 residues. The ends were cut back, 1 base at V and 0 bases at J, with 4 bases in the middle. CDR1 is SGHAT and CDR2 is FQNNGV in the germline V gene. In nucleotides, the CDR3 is TGTGCCAGCAGCTTAGGCAACTCTGGGGCCAACGTCCTGACTTTC. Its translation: CASSLGNSGANVLTF.

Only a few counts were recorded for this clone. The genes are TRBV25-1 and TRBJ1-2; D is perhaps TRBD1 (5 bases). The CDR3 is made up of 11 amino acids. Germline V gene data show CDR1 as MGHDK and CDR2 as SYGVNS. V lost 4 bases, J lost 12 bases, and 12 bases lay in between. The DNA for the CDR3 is TGTGCCAGCAGTGGGAACGGGGGGAACACCTTC. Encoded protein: CASSGNGGNTF.

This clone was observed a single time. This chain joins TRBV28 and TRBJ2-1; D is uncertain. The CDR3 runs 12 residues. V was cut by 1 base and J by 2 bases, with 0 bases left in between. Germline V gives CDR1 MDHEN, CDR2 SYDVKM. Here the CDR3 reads CASSLSYNEQFF. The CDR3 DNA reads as TGTGCCAGCAGTTTATCCTACAATGAGCAGTTCTTC.

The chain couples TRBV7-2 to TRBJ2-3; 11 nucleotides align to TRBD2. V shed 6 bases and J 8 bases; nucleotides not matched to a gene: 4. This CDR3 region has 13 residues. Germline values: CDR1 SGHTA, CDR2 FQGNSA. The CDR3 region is CASRKTSGGTQYF. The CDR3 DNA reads TGTGCCAGCAGAAAAACTAGCGGGGGTACGCAGTATTTT.

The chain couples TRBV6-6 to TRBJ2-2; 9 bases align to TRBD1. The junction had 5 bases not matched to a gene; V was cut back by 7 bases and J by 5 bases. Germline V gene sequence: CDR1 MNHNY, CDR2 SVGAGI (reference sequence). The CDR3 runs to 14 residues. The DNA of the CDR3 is TGTGCCAGCACCGGGACAGGGAGGACCGGGGAGCTGTTTTTT. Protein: CASTGTGRTGELFF.

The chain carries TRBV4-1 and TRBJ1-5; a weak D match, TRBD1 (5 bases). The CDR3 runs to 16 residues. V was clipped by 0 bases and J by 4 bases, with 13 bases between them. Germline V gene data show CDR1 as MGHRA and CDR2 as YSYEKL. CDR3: CASSQDRSGLNQPQHF. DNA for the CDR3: TGCGCCAGCAGCCAAGATAGGTCAGGGCTAAATCAGCCCCAGCATTTT.